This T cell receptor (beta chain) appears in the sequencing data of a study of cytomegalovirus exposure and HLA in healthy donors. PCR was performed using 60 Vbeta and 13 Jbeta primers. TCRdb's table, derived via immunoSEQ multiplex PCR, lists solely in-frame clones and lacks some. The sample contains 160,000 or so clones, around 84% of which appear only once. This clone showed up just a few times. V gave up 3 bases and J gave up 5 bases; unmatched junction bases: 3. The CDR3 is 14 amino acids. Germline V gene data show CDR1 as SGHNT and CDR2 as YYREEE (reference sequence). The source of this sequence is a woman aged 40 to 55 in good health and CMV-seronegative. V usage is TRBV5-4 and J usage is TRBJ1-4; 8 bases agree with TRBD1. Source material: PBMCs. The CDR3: CASSWGQVNEKLFF. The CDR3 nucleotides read TGTGCCAGCAGCTGGGGACAGGTGAATGAAAAACTGTTTTTT.